This T cell receptor beta chain was recovered during a study of technical replicates of blood from a few donors. Clones were read by immunoSEQ multiplex PCR, and TCRdb kept only the in-frame ones, dropping some. This table holds roughly 80,000 clones, around 94% found once. With 3 bases removed from V and 2 bases from J, the gap between germline ends came to 16 bases. The CDR3 spans 16 residues. Germline loops: CDR1 MDHEN, CDR2 SYDVKM. The origin of this receptor is a human donor in good health. Specimen: T cells isolated from PBMCs. The chain recombines TRBV28 with TRBJ2-5; TRBD2 is a possible D gene (5 bases). CDR3: CASSFGWRVTQETQYF. As DNA, the CDR3 is TGTGCCAGCAGTTTTGGGTGGCGGGTCACTCAAGAGACCCAGTACTTC. Combining the CDR3 with reference TRBV28 and TRBJ2-5 gives the whole variable domain DVKVTQSSRYLVKRTGEKVFLECVQDMDHENMFWYRQDPGLGLRLIYFSYDVKMKEKGDIPEGYSVSREKKERFSLILESASTNQTSMYLCASSFGWRVTQETQYFGPGTRLLVL.